The source of this T cell receptor (beta chain) is a study of T cells expressing NK-cell markers. The CDR3 covers 15 residues. Looked up from germline, CDR1 is SGHRS and CDR2 is YFSETQ. TCRdb re-called the 5' RACE reads and shows each CDR3 protein once, DNA omitted. The sample is made up of some 410,000 distinct CDR3 sequences, and the top ten hold 7.3% of it. The chain uses TRBV5-1 and TRBJ2-1; the TCRdb D gene call, TRBD2, has no DNA to confirm it. Sequencing was carried out using blood T cells: a sorted CD56 or NKG2C T cell subset, CD4+ or CD8+ T cells, or bulk PBMC T cells (not recorded which). The receptor was isolated from a woman aged 18 to 75 in good health. CDR3 protein: CASSLVVAGYNEQFF.